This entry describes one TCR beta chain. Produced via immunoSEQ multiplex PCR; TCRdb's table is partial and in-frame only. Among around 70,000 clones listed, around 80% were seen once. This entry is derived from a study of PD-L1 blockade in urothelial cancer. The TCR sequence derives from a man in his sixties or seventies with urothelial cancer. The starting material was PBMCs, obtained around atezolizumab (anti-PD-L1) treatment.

The CDR3 DNA is TGCGCCAGCAGCTCAAATCTAGCGGGAGGAAGGGGTGAGCAGTTCTTC. Its protein product is CASSSNLAGGRGEQFF. This chain uses TRBV5-1 with TRBJ2-1; 11 bases fit TRBD2. This CDR3 spans 16 amino acids. With 3 bases clipped from V and 9 bases from J, the junction kept 11 bases outside the gene matches. The germline gives CDR1 SGHRS, CDR2 YFSETQ.